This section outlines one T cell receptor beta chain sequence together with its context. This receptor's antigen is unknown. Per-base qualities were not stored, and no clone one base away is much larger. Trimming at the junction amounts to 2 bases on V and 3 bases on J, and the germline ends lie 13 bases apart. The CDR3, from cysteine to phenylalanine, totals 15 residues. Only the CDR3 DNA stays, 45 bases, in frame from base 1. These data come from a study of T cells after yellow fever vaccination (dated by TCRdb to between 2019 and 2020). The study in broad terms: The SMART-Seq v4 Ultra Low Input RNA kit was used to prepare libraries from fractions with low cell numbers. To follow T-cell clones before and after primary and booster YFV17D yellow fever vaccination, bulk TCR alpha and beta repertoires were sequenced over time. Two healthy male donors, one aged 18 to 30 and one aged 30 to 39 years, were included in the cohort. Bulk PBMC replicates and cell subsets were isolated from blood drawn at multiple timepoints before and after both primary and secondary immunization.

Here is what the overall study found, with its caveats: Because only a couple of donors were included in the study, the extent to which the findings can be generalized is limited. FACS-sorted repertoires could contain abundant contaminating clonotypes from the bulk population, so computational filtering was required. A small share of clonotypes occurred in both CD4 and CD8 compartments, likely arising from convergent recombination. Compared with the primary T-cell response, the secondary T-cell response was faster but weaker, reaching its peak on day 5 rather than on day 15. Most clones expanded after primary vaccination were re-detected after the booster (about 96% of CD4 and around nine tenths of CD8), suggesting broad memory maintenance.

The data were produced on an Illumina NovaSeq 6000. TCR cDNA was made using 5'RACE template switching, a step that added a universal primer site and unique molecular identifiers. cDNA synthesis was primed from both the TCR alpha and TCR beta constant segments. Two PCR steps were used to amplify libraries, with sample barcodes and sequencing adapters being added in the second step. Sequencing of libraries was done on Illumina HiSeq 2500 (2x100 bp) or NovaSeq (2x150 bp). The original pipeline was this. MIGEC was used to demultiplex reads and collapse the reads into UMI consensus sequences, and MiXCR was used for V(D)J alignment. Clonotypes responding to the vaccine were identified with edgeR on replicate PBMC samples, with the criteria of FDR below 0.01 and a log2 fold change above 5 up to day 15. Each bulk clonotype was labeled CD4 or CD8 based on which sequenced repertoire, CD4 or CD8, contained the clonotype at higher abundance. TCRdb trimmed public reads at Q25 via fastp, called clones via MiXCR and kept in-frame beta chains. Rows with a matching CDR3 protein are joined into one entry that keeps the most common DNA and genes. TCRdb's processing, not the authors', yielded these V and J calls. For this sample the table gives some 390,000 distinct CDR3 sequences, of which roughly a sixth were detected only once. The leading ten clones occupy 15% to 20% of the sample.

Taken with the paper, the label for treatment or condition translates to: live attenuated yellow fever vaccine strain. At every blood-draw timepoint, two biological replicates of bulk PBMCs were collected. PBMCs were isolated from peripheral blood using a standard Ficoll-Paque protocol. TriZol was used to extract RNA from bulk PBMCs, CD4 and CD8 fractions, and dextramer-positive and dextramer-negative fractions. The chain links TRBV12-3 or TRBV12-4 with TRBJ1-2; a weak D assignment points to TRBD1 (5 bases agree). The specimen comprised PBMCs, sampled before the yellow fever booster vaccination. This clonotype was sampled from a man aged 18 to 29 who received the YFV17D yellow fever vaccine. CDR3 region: CASSLRGRGHYGYTF. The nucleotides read TGTGCCAGCAGTTTAAGGGGACGAGGTCACTATGGCTACACCTTC.